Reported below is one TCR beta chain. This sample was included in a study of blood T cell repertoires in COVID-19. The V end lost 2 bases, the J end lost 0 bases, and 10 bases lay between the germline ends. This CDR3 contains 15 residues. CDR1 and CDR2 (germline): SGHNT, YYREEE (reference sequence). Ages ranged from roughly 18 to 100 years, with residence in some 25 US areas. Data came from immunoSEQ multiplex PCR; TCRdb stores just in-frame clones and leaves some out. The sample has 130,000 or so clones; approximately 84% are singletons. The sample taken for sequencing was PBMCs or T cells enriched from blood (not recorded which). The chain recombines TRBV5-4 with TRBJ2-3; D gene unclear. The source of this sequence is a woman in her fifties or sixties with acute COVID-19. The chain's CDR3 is CASSFSASSTDTQYF. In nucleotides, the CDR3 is TGTGCCAGCAGCTTCTCAGCGTCTAGCACAGATACGCAGTATTTT.